This TCR beta chain was captured by sequencing in a study of blood T cell repertoires in COVID-19 (dated by TCRdb to the early 2020s). About the study as a whole: The collaborator samples originated in the United States, Italy and Spain and spanned the acute and convalescent phases of COVID-19. Nearly every sample came with metadata listing a de-identified subject ID, COVID-19 status, age in years and sex. Subjects who had been exposed to COVID-19, were actively infected with it, or had recovered from it provided the deeply sampled blood TCRbeta repertoires that made up the dataset. The samples were drawn from two sources: the first 160 participants of the ongoing ImmuneRACE study, and 1,200 or so subjects contributed by 6 global collaborators. The material from the prospective study consisted of cDNA or gDNA derived from T cells, B-cell-depleted T cells, or PBMCs. Where available, HLA class I and class II types were obtained from metadata supplied by the sample provider rather than from assay-based typing. The repertoires were released in a freely available public database intended as a resource for research on the immune response to SARS-CoV-2.

For this clone: What this receptor recognizes is not known. No quality values exist for individual bases; no much larger clone is one base distant.

TCRbeta CDR3 regions were amplified from genomic DNA using the immunoSEQ Assay, a bias-controlled multiplex PCR. Turning to the authors' computational methods: The number of nucleated cells in each sample was estimated from the amplification of reference gene primers within the assay. To quantify the absolute abundance of each unique TCRbeta CDR3 rearrangement, sequence reads were collapsed and filtered. For each sample, productive Simpson clonality was calculated as the square root of Simpson's diversity index over productive rearrangements. TCRdb provides this immuneACCESS table in a form limited to in-frame rearrangements. Some clones are lacking; in checked studies, under half of them reflect an unresolved V gene, and why the rest are absent is not known. V and J calls plus clone size are reproduced from that table; the DNA served to infer D and trimming. This sample has about 130,000 clones in its table, and about 91% of those were observed once. The biggest ten clones account for 10% to 13% of the sample.

On the study overall, not on this receptor specifically: The quantity of clinical and demographic metadata differed by source and by participant and was supplied without curation.

The collaborating institutions used their own protocols to collect whole blood in K2EDTA tubes. For TCRbeta analysis, collaborator samples were shipped as frozen whole blood, as isolated PBMCs, or as DNA extracted from either sample type. The CDR3, cysteine through phenylalanine, is 16 amino acids long. This entry keeps only the CDR3 DNA: 48 bases, framed from base 1. V is shortened by 5 bases, J by 2 bases, and the region joining them spans 17 bases. Per the germline V gene (reference sequence), LNHDA is the CDR1 and SQIVND is the CDR2. This receptor chain uses TRBV19 and TRBJ2-3, with the D gene uncertain. This receptor was taken from a middle-aged man with acute or convalescent COVID-19. The sequenced sample consisted of peripheral blood. At the DNA level, the sequence is TGTGCCAGTAGTGGCGGAGTCACGGCGTTCACAGATACGCAGTATTTT. Protein translation: CASSGGVTAFTDTQYF. The CDR3 plus the reference TRBV19 and TRBJ2-3 genes for the other parts give the full variable domain: DGGITQSPKYLFRKEGQNVTLSCEQNLNHDAMYWYRQDPGQGLRLIYYSQIVNDFQKGDIAEGYSVSREKKESFPLTVTSAQKNPTAFYLCASSGGVTAFTDTQYFGPGTRLTVL.